This T cell receptor (beta chain) was observed in a study of post-analysis software for immune sequencing data. Broader study findings: In multiple sclerosis, normalized Chao1 diversity was significantly below that of controls. A handful of TRBV segments were significantly more frequent in patients than in controls. TRBV5-6, TRBV5-1 and TRBV20-1 were among these segments.

TCR beta cDNA libraries included unique molecular identifiers. One entry per CDR3 protein results from TCRdb running MiXCR on the PCR reads. Of about 820,000 distinct CDR3 sequences in the sample, roughly half were seen once. In its sample, this clonotype was seen many times. The antigen is not known. This CDR3 is built from 16 residues. Germline V gene sequence: CDR1 LNHNV, CDR2 YYDKDF (reference sequence). V gave up 1 base and J gave up 0 bases, with 10 bases separating them. The chain uses TRBV15 and TRBJ2-1; no clear D gene. This TCR derives from a girl aged 10 to 17 with multiple sclerosis. The sequencing sample was made of blood. The CDR3 spells CATSRATGYSYNEQFF. The CDR3 DNA reads as TGTGCCACCAGCAGAGCAACCGGGTACTCCTACAATGAGCAGTTCTTC.